The 8 T cell receptor beta chains given below trace back to one sample, sequenced in a study of technical replicates of blood from a few donors. TCRdb's copy holds only in-frame clones and misses some; the assay was immunoSEQ multiplex PCR. The sample carries 11,000 to 15,000 clones, around 80% recorded once. The sample was PBMCs. The origin of the receptors is a human donor in good health.

The J gene is TRBJ2-7, the V gene TRBV28; TRBD1 might be the D (6 bases). The ends were cut back, 6 bases at V and 0 bases at J, with 12 bases in the middle. This CDR3 region has 14 residues. Germline V lookup: CDR1 MDHEN, CDR2 SYDVKM. In DNA, the CDR3 is TGTGCCAGCAGGCGTTGGGACACCTCCTACGAGCAGTACTTC. Amino acid sequence: CASRRWDTSYEQYF.

V gene TRBV5-5 combines with J gene TRBJ2-3, with 10 bases matching TRBD1. The germline CDR1 and CDR2 sequences are SGHKS and YYEKEE (reference sequence). Trimming removed 2 bases from V and 4 bases from J; junction bases left unmatched: 4. The CDR3 is 15 amino acids. This CDR3 is CASSFGDRGPDTQYF. The CDR3 DNA sequence: TGTGCCAGCAGCTTCGGAGACAGGGGGCCAGATACGCAGTATTTT. Filled out from reference TRBV5-5 and TRBJ2-3, the complete variable domain reads DAGVTQSPTHLIKTRGQQVTLRCSPISGHKSVSWYQQVLGQGPQFIFQYYEKEERGRGNFPDRFSARQFPNYSSELNVNALLLGDSALYLCASSFGDRGPDTQYFGPGTRLTVL.

The chain combines TRBV19 with TRBJ2-6; D is unresolved. V gave up 3 bases and J gave up 2 bases, with 11 bases separating them. CDR1 LNHDA and CDR2 SQIVND come from the germline V gene (reference sequence). The CDR3 is 16 residues long. Here the CDR3 reads CASSIIHEAGANVLTF. Written as DNA, the CDR3 is TGTGCCAGTAGTATTATTCACGAGGCTGGGGCCAACGTCCTGACTTTC.

This clone was observed a handful of times. The chain employs TRBV10-1 and TRBJ1-1; D is uncertain. The germline CDR1 and CDR2 sequences are WNHNN and SYGVQD (reference sequence). The CDR3 is 14 amino acids. V lost 0 bases and J lost 2, with 7 bases in between. The CDR3 spells CASSESWPNTEAFF. The CDR3 region has the DNA TGCGCCAGCAGTGAGTCATGGCCAAACACTGAAGCTTTCTTT.

The V call is TRBV18, the J call TRBJ1-1; 7 bases line up with TRBD1. The CDR3 runs to 18 residues. V trimming: 5 bases; J trimming: 4 bases; junction bases outside the gene matches: 19. Germline lookup yields CDR1 KGHSH and CDR2 LQKENI. The CDR3 protein is CASSSTVPAVTGATEAFF. The CDR3 nucleotides read TGTGCCAGCTCATCCACAGTCCCCGCTGTTACAGGGGCCACTGAAGCTTTCTTT.

The chain joins TRBV9 to TRBJ2-2, with a possible D match to TRBD2 (6 bases). The CDR3 length is 15 residues. CDR1 and CDR2 (germline): SGDLS, YYNGEE. V dropped 0 bases and J dropped 6 bases, with 12 bases sitting between them. CDR3 protein: CASSVDTGGAGELFF. The CDR3 DNA reads as TGTGCCAGCAGCGTAGACACTGGCGGGGCCGGGGAGCTGTTTTTT.

There are a few counts of this clone. The V and J genes are TRBV9 and TRBJ1-1, with TRBD1 as a possible D gene (6 bases). CDR1 and CDR2 (germline): SGDLS, YYNGEE. V was clipped by 2 bases and J by 4 bases, with 15 bases between them. The CDR3 covers 15 residues. CDR3 sequence reads: CASSVGWTVRTEAFF. For the CDR3, the DNA is TGTGCCAGCAGCGTCGGATGGACAGTACGCACTGAAGCTTTCTTT.

A single count supports this clone. This chain uses TRBV4-1 with TRBJ2-7; TRBD1 agrees at 7 bases. Germline V lookup: CDR1 MGHRA, CDR2 YSYEKL. The CDR3 is made up of 19 amino acids. Trimming cost V 2 bases and J 4 bases; bases outside gene matches: 20. DNA of the CDR3: TGCGCCAGCAGCCAATACCAGACCGTCCCACAGGGGTATCCATACGAGCAGTACTTC. Translation gives CASSQYQTVPQGYPYEQYF.